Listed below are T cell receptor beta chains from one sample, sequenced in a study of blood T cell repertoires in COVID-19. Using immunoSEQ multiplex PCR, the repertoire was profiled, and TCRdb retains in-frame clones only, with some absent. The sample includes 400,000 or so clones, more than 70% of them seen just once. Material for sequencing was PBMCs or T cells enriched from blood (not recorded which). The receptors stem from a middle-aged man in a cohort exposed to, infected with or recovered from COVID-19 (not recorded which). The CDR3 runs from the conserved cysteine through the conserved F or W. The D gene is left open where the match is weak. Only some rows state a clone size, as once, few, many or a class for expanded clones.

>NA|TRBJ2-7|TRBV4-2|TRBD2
CASSQGSGGVPGGVQYF
TGTGCCAGCAGCCAAGGCTCGGGGGGAGTCCCGGGAGGGGTGCAGTACTTC
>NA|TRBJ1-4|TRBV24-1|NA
CATSDSGGGAGEKLFF
TGTGCCACCAGTGATTCTGGCGGGGGCGCGGGTGAAAAACTGTTTTTT
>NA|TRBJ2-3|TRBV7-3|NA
CASSLMSPSSTDTQYF
TGTGCCAGCAGCTTAATGTCTCCCTCTAGCACAGATACGCAGTATTTT
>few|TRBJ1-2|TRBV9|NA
CASSVVGGPYGYTF
TGTGCCAGCAGCGTAGTGGGGGGTCCCTATGGCTACACCTTC
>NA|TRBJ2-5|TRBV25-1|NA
CASSEWTTQETQYF
TGTGCCAGCAGTGAATGGACTACTCAAGAGACCCAGTACTTC
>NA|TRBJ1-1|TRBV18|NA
CASSRYGTPNTEAFF
TGTGCCAGCTCACGATACGGGACTCCGAACACTGAAGCTTTCTTT
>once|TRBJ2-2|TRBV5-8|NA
CASSSSGRHTGELFF
TGTGCCAGCAGCTCCTCGGGGAGGCACACCGGGGAGCTGTTTTTT
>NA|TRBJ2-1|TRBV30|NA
CAWSVQAVSSYNEQFF
TGTGCCTGGAGTGTACAAGCGGTGAGCTCCTACAATGAGCAGTTCTTC
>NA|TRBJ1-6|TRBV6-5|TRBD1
CASSSKTGWNSPLHF
TGTGCCAGCAGTTCGAAGACAGGGTGGAATTCACCCCTCCACTTT
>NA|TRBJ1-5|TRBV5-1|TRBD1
CASSFGTGRNQPQHF
TGCGCCAGCAGCTTTGGGACAGGACGCAATCAGCCCCAGCATTTT
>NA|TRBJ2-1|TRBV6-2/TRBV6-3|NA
CASSWRVIEQFF
TGTGCCAGCAGCTGGAGGGTAATTGAGCAGTTCTTC
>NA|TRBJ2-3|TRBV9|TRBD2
CASSVAGRGAGVPDTQYF
TGTGCCAGCAGCGTAGCAGGCCGAGGAGCGGGAGTACCAGATACGCAGTATTTT
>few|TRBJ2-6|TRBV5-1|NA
CASSLRASGANVLTF
TGCGCCAGCAGCTTGAGAGCCTCTGGGGCCAACGTCCTGACTTTC
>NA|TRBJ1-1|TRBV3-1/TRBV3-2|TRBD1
CATGQGNGAFF
TGTGCCACCGGACAGGGAAACGGAGCTTTCTTT
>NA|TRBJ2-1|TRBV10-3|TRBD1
CAISMGQYSYNEQFF
TGTGCCATCAGTATGGGACAGTACTCCTACAATGAGCAGTTCTTC
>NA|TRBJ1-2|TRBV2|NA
CASSVGRTYNYGYTF
TGTGCCAGCAGTGTGGGCAGGACTTATAACTATGGCTACACCTTC
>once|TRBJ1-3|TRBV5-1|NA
CASSLAGSSGNTIYF
TGCGCCAGCAGCTTAGCAGGGTCCTCTGGAAACACCATATATTTT
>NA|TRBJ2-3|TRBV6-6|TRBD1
CASRPTWTGEENTQYF
TGTGCCAGCAGGCCGACATGGACAGGGGAGGAGAATACGCAGTATTTT
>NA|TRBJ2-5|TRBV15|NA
CATSREGVETQYF
TGTGCCACCAGCAGAGAGGGCGTAGAGACCCAGTACTTC
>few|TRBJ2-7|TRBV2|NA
CASRASRGAAYEQYF
TGTGCCAGCAGGGCGAGCAGGGGAGCAGCCTACGAGCAGTACTTC
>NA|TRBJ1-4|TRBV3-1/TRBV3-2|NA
CASSQDTGFEKLFF
TGTGCCAGCAGCCAAGATACAGGGTTTGAAAAACTGTTTTTT
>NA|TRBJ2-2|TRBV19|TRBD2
CASSTGLAGTNTGELFF
TGTGCCAGTAGTACGGGACTAGCGGGGACGAACACCGGGGAGCTGTTTTTT
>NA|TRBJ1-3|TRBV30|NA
CATITGTGNTIYF
TGTGCCACTATTACGGGGACTGGAAACACCATATATTTT